One and the same sample provided the 24 T cell receptor beta chains below, sequenced in a study of T cells in Graves' hyperthyroidism and ophthalmopathy. Researchers took RNA transcripts and amplified the TCR beta CDR3 regions from them. HTBI primers drove first-round RT-PCR of the TCR CDR3. MiXCR was run by TCRdb on the multiplex PCR reads, yielding one entry per CDR3 protein. Altogether some 800,000 distinct CDR3 sequences are present, 38% being singletons, with the ten largest covering around 10%. Sequencing was performed on blood. The receptor source for this set is a man aged 18 to 30 with Graves' hyperthyroidism.

This chain links TRBV7-2 with TRBJ1-1, with unresolved D. Germline lookup yields CDR1 SGHTA and CDR2 FQGNSA. This CDR3 comprises 13 residues. Trimming shortened V by 4 bases and J by 4 bases, and 10 bases separated the two germline ends. CDR3 in amino acids: CASSSDIFTEAFF. DNA for the CDR3: TGTGCCAGCAGCTCAGACATATTCACTGAAGCTTTCTTT.

The table lists this clonotype with many counts. The V gene is TRBV19, the J gene TRBJ2-7; D not certain. V was pared by 3 bases and J by 0 bases, with 6 bases between. The germline gives CDR1 LNHDA, CDR2 SQIVND (reference sequence). The CDR3 totals 13 residues. This CDR3 reads CASSIGGSYEQYF. The CDR3 DNA reads as TGTGCCAGTAGTATCGGCGGCTCCTACGAGCAGTACTTC.

This chain links TRBV10-3 with TRBJ2-7, with 9 bases fitting TRBD2. The CDR3 runs 19 residues. The V segment lost 3 bases and the J segment 1 base; nucleotides outside the gene matches: 16. CDR1 is ENHRY, CDR2 SYGVKD, per germline. CDR3 coding DNA: TGTGCCATCAGTGACAATACTGTCAGCGGGAGGAACCCTTCCTACGAGCAGTACTTC. Amino acid sequence: CAISDNTVSGRNPSYEQYF.

The chain uses TRBV15 and TRBJ2-5, with TRBD1 matching over 7 bases. Germline V gene lookup returns CDR1 LNHNV and CDR2 YYDKDF (reference sequence). The junction had 2 bases not matched to a gene; V was cut back by 3 bases and J by 4 bases. The CDR3 spans 13 residues. In nucleotides, the CDR3 is TGTGCCACCAGCAGTCAGGGGGTAGAGACCCAGTACTTC. It encodes CATSSQGVETQYF.

The sample holds a few counts of this clonotype. The V and J genes are TRBV12-3 or TRBV12-4 and TRBJ1-5; TRBD1 aligns across 11 bases. Trimming cost V 4 bases and J 9 bases; bases outside gene matches: 8. CDR3 length equals 15 residues. This CDR3 reads CASSSGQGASPPQHF. In DNA form, the CDR3 reads TGTGCCAGCAGTTCCGGACAGGGGGCGTCTCCGCCCCAGCATTTT.

V gene TRBV7-9 combines with J gene TRBJ2-7; D may match TRBD1 or TRBD2 (5 bases each). Trimming removed 6 bases at V and 4 bases at J, with 19 bases between. Germline CDR1 and CDR2: SEHNR and FQNEAQ (reference sequence). The CDR3 has 15 amino acids. The CDR3 DNA is TGTGCCAGCAGTCCGAGGGGAAGTCCTGGGTACGAGCAGTACTTC. Protein product: CASSPRGSPGYEQYF.

The gene calls are TRBV29-1 and TRBJ2-7, with 7 nucleotides matching TRBD2. This CDR3 region has 13 residues. The trim removed 6 bases at V and 3 bases at J, leaving 8 bases unmatched. Germline lookup yields CDR1 SQVTM and CDR2 ANQGSEA. CDR3 protein: CSVVSGQIYEQYF. CDR3 DNA sequence: TGCAGCGTGGTTAGCGGGCAAATCTACGAGCAGTACTTC.

J is TRBJ1-4 and V is TRBV9; D gene uncertain. This CDR3 is 15 amino acids long. Germline V CDR1 and CDR2: SGDLS, YYNGEE. V gave up 6 bases and J gave up 8 bases, with 20 bases separating them. CDR3 DNA: TGTGCCAGCACGAGTAACACCGGTACTTCCGAAAAACTGTTTTTT. Amino acid sequence: CASTSNTGTSEKLFF.

This clonotype turned up a few times. V is TRBV11-3 and J is TRBJ1-1; 9 nucleotides match TRBD1. With 6 bases clipped from V and 5 bases from J, the junction kept 4 bases outside the gene matches. This CDR3 has 13 residues. Germline assignment: CDR1 SGHNT and CDR2 YENEEA. The CDR3 DNA follows: TGTGCCAGCAGGGGACAGGGTCTGACTGAAGCTTTCTTT. Translation gives CASRGQGLTEAFF.

Note on this clonotype: A far larger clone is off by one base, so a read error is likely. The chain combines TRBV19 with TRBJ1-2; D is possibly TRBD1 (5 bases). This CDR3 has 13 amino acids. CDR1 is LNHDA, CDR2 SQIVND, per germline (reference sequence). The CDR3 region is CASSPDRNYGYAF. As DNA, the CDR3 is TGTGCCAGCTCCCCTGACAGAAACTATGGCTACGCCTTC.

This clonotype appeared many times. The chain employs TRBV4-1 and TRBJ1-6; no clear D gene. The CDR3 runs 12 residues. Germline CDR1 MGHRA, CDR2 YSYEKL. V was cut by 9 bases and J by 8 bases, with 11 bases left in between. This CDR3 reads CASQGLDSPLHF. The CDR3 nucleotides are TGCGCCAGTCAAGGTCTGGATTCACCCCTCCACTTT.

This clonotype was seen at least ten times. The chain carries TRBV20-1 and TRBJ2-7, with 7 bases that match TRBD2. In germline, CDR1 is DFQATT, CDR2 SNEGSKA (reference sequence). V gave up 0 bases and J gave up 3 bases; unmatched junction bases: 2. CDR3 length equals 13 residues. CDR3 sequence (DNA): TGCAGTGCTAGAGATGGGGAGGGCTACGAGCAGTACTTC. Translation: CSARDGEGYEQYF.

This clonotype was counted a few times. The J gene is TRBJ2-3, the V gene TRBV2; D is possibly TRBD2 (5 bases). CDR3 length: 13 amino acids. The V end was cut by 7 bases, the J end by 4 bases, with 12 bases between. Looked up from germline, CDR1 is SNHLY and CDR2 is FYNNEI. The CDR3 DNA reads TGTGCCAGCACCGGGATCGTCGCAGATACGCAGTATTTT. Its protein product is CASTGIVADTQYF.

In regard to this clonotype: A junction end diverges from the germline sequence, so it may reflect a read error. The CDR3 is CSGRSPPNTEAFF. CDR3 nucleotide sequence: TGCAGTGGTAGAAGTCCACCAAACACTGAAGCTTTCTTT. The chain has TRBV20-1 and TRBJ1-1; no definite D call. The CDR3 sequence is 13 residues long. Per the germline V gene, CDR1 is DFQATT and CDR2 is SNEGSKA (reference sequence).

This clonotype has at least ten counts. The CDR3 spells CASSLRLPGANVLTF. DNA of the CDR3: TGTGCCAGCAGCCTCCGGCTTCCTGGGGCCAACGTCCTGACTTTC. The genes are TRBV7-9 and TRBJ2-6, with D hard to call. Germline values: CDR1 SEHNR, CDR2 FQNEAQ (reference sequence). V was clipped by 5 bases and J by 2 bases, with 10 bases between them. The CDR3 sequence is 15 residues long.

This clonotype was found many times. The J gene is TRBJ1-6, the V gene TRBV7-3, with D perhaps TRBD1 (5 bases). CDR3 length: 15 amino acids. CDR1 and CDR2 from the germline V gene are SGHTA and FQGTGA. V was trimmed by 5 bases and J by 7 bases, leaving 15 bases between them. This CDR3 is CASSPEGRGNSPLHF. In DNA, the CDR3 is TGTGCCAGCAGCCCGGAGGGACGGGGCAATTCACCCCTCCACTTT.

This clonotype was recorded a few times. V gene TRBV20-1 combines with J gene TRBJ2-7, with no clear D. CDR3 length: 13 residues. Trimming left V 1 base short and J 7 bases short, with 14 bases between. CDR1 DFQATT and CDR2 SNEGSKA come from the germline V gene (reference sequence). The CDR3 loop is CSARVGWPGEQYF. The CDR3 region has the DNA TGCAGTGCTAGAGTAGGGTGGCCTGGGGAGCAGTACTTC.

This clonotype was recorded many times. This rearrangement joins TRBV19 to TRBJ1-2; D gene uncertain. The V and J ends lost 4 bases and 8 bases respectively, with 11 bases between them. The CDR3 contains 12 residues. From germline, CDR1 is LNHDA and CDR2 SQIVND (reference sequence). This chain's CDR3 is CASSTGQTGYTF. Here the CDR3 DNA reads TGTGCCAGTAGTACAGGTCAAACCGGCTACACCTTC.

The chain combines TRBV2 with TRBJ2-7; D is ambiguous. Germline CDR1 reads SNHLY; CDR2 reads FYNNEI. The CDR3 is 13 residues long. Between the trimmed V and J ends, which lost 7 bases and 2 bases, there was a span of 12 bases. DNA for the CDR3: TGTGCCAGCATCATAGGACCTACCTACGAGCAGTACTTC. Translated: CASIIGPTYEQYF.

This clonotype was counted a few times. J is TRBJ1-6 and V is TRBV6-5; D is undetermined. This CDR3 has 15 residues. Germline V gene sequence: CDR1 MNHEY, CDR2 SVGAGI. The V end lost 6 bases, the J end lost 10 bases, and 19 bases lay between the germline ends. The chain's CDR3 is CASSRSRPLGSPLHF. For the CDR3, the DNA is TGTGCCAGCAGCCGAAGCAGACCATTGGGGTCACCCCTCCACTTT.

This clonotype was counted at least ten times. The genes are TRBV9 and TRBJ2-5; TRBD1 matches at 8 bases. The CDR3 spans 13 residues. Losses at the gene ends were 0 bases for V and 5 bases for J; bases not matched to a gene: 0. Germline CDR1 reads SGDLS; CDR2 reads YYNGEE. The CDR3 loop is CASSVGQGETQYF. The CDR3 bases are TGTGCCAGCAGCGTAGGACAGGGGGAGACCCAGTACTTC. The full variable domain, its missing parts supplied by reference TRBV9 and TRBJ2-5, is DSGVTQTPKHLITATGQRVTLRCSPRSGDLSVYWYQQSLDQGLQFLIQYYNGEERAKGNILERFSAQQFPDLHSELNLSSLELGDSALYFCASSVGQGETQYFGPGTRLLVL.

Details on this clonotype: Sequence at one end of the junction differs from germline and may be a read error. The gene calls are TRBV7-9 and TRBJ2-7; TRBD2 matches at 10 bases. In germline, CDR1 is SEHNR, CDR2 FQNEAQ (reference sequence). The CDR3 spans 16 residues. The chain's CDR3 is CASSQDTASGSYEQYF. DNA of the CDR3: TGCGCCAGCAGCCAAGATACCGCTAGCGGGAGCTACGAGCAGTACTTC.

This clonotype was observed at least ten times. The rearrangement uses TRBV6-4 and TRBJ1-5; 8 bases fit TRBD1. The CDR3 is 15 residues long. J gave up 2 bases and V 6 bases, and 6 bases lay outside the gene matches. Germline V gene data show CDR1 as MRHNA and CDR2 as SNTAGT. Here the CDR3 DNA reads TGTGCCAGCAGCCCGGGACAGGACGGCAATCAGCCCCAGCATTTT. This codes for CASSPGQDGNQPQHF.

This clonotype was recorded many times. The chain has TRBV2 and TRBJ2-3, with D hard to call. The V and J ends lost 9 bases and 3 bases respectively, with 10 bases between them. The CDR3 loop spans 12 amino acids. The germline CDR1 and CDR2 sequences are SNHLY and FYNNEI. For the CDR3, the DNA is TGTGCCAGGAGCGTACAAACAGATACGCAGTATTTT. Translated: CARSVQTDTQYF.